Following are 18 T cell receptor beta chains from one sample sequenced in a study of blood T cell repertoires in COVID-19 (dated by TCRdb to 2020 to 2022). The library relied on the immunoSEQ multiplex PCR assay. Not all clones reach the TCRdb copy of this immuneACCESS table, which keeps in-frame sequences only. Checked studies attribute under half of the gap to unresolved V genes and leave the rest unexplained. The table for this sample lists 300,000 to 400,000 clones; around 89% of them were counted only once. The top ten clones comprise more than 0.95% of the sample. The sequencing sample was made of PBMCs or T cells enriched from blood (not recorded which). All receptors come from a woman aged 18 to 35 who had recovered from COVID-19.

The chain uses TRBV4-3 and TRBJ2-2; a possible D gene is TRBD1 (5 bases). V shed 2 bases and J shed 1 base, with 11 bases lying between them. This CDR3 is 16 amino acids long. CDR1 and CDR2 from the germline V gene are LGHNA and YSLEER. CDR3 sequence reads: CASSQHRTLNTGELFF. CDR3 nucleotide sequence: TGCGCCAGCAGCCAACATAGGACACTGAACACCGGGGAGCTGTTTTTT.

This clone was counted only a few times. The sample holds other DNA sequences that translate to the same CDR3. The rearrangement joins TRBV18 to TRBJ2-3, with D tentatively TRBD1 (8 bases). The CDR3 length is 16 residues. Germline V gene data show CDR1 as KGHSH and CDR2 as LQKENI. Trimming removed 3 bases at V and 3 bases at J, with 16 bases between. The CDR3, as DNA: TGTGCCAGCTCACCTCCACAGGGGGGGGGTACAGATACGCAGTATTTT. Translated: CASSPPQGGGTDTQYF.

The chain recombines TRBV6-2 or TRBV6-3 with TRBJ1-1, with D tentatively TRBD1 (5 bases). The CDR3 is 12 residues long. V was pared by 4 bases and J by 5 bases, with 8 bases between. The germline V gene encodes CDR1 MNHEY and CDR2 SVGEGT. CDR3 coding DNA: TGTGCCAGCAGTTTGACAGTGACTGAAGCTTTCTTT. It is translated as CASSLTVTEAFF.

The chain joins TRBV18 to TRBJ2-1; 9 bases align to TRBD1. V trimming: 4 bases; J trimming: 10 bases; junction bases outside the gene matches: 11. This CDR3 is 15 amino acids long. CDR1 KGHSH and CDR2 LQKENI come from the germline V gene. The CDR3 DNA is TGTGCCAGCTCACGAACTGGGACAGGGCAGGGAGAGCAGTTCTTC. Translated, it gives CASSRTGTGQGEQFF.

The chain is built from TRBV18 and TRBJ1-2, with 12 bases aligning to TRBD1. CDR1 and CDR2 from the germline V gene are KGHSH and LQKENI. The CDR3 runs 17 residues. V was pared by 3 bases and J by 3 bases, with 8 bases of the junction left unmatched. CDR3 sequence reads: CASSPGTGGDTHYGYTF. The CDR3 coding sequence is TGTGCCAGCTCACCGGGGACAGGGGGCGATACCCACTATGGCTACACCTTC.

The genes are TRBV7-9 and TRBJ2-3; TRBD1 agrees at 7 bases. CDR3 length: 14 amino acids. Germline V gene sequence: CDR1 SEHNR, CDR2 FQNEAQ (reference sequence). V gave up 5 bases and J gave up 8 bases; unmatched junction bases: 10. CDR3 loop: CASSPRQGKGTQYF. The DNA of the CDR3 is TGTGCCAGCAGCCCGAGACAGGGCAAGGGTACGCAGTATTTT.

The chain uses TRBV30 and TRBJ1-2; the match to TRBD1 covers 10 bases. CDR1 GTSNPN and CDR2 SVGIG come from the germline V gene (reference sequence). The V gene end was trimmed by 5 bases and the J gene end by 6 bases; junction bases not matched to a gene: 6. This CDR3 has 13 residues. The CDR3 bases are TGTGCCTGGGCCCCGGGACAGGGGAATGGCTACACCTTC. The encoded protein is CAWAPGQGNGYTF.

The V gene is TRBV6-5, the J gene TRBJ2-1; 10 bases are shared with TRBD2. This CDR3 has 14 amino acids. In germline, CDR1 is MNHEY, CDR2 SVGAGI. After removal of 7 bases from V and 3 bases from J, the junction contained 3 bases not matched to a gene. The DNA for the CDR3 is TGTGCCAGCACTAGACTAGCGGGCTACAATGAGCAGTTCTTC. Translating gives CASTRLAGYNEQFF.

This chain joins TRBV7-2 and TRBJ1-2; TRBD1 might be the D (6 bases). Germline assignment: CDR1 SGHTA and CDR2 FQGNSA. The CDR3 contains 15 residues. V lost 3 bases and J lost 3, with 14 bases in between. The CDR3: CASSFSAGGDYGYTF. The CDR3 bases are TGTGCCAGCAGCTTTAGTGCGGGGGGCGACTATGGCTACACCTTC.

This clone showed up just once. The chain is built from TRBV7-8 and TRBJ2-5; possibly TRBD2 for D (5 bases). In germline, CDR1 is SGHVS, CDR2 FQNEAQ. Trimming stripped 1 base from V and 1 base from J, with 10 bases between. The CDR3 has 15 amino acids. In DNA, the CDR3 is TGTGCCAGCAGCTTAGTCCTGGGAGCCCAAGAGACCCAGTACTTC. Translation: CASSLVLGAQETQYF.

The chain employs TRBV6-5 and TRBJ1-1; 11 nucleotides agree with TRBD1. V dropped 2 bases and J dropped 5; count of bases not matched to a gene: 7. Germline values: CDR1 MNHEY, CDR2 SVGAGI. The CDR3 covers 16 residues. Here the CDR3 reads CASSYRGTGGRTEAFF. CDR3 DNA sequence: TGTGCCAGCAGTTACAGAGGGACAGGGGGAAGAACTGAAGCTTTCTTT.

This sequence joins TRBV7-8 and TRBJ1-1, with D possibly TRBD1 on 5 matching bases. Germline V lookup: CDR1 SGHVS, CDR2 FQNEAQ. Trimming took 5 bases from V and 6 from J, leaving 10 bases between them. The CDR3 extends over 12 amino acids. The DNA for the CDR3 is TGTGCCAGCAGCCGCGAAGGGGCTGAAGCTTTCTTT. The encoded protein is CASSREGAEAFF.

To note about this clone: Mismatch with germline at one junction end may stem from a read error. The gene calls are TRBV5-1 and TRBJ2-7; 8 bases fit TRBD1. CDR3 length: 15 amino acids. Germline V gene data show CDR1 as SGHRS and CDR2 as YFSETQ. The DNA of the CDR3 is TGCGCCAGCCGCTTGTCCCCAGGGGGCGCCTACGAGCAGTACTTC. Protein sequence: CASRLSPGGAYEQYF.

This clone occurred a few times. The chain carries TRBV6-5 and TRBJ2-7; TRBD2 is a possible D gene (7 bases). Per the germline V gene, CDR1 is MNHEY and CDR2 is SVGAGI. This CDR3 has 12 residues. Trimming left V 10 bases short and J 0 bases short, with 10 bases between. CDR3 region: CAKGGTSYEQYF. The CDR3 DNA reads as TGTGCCAAGGGGGGGACCTCCTACGAGCAGTACTTC.

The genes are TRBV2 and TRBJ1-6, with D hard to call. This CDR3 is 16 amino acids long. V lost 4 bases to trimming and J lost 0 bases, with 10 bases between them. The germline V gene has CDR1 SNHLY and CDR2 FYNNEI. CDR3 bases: TGTGCCAGCAGTGTGAGCGTGAGCTCCTATAATTCACCCCTCCACTTT. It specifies CASSVSVSSYNSPLHF.

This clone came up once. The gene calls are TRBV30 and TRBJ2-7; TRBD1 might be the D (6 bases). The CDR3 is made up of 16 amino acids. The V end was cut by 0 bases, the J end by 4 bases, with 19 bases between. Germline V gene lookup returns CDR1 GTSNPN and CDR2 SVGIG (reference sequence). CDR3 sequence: CAWSVGGPLRGYEQYF. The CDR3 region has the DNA TGTGCCTGGAGTGTAGGGGGACCCTTGCGAGGATACGAGCAGTACTTC.

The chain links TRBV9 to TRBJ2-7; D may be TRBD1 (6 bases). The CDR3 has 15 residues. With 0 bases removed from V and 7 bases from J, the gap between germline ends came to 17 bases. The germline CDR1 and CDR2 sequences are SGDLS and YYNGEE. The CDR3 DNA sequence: TGTGCCAGCAGCGTAGATCACAGGGACCTACTTGAGCAGTACTTC. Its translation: CASSVDHRDLLEQYF. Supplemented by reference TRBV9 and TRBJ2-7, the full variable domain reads DSGVTQTPKHLITATGQRVTLRCSPRSGDLSVYWYQQSLDQGLQFLIQYYNGEERAKGNILERFSAQQFPDLHSELNLSSLELGDSALYFCASSVDHRDLLEQYFGPGTRLTVT.

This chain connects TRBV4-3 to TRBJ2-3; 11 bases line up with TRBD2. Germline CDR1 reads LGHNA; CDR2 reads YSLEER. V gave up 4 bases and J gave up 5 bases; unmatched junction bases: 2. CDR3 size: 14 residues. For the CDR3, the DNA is TGCGCCAGCAGCCCCGGGACTAGCGGAGATACGCAGTATTTT. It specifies CASSPGTSGDTQYF.